What follows are 32 T cell receptor beta chains derived from one specimen sequenced in a study of identical twins. One entry per CDR3 protein results from TCRdb running MiXCR on the 5' RACE reads. In the table there are around 1.7 million distinct CDR3 sequences, around 29% of which are singletons. The sequencing sample was made of cord blood. The receptors here all came from a newborn girl in good health.

The chain employs TRBV13 and TRBJ1-1, with a possible D match to TRBD1 (5 bases). Trimming left V 4 bases short and J 6 bases short, with 12 bases between. Germline CDR1 is PRHDT and CDR2 is FYEKMQ (reference sequence). The CDR3 totals 13 residues. Written as DNA, the CDR3 is TGTGCCAGCAGCTCATCGACAGCACCTGAAGCTTTCTTT. Translating gives CASSSSTAPEAFF.

The rearrangement joins TRBV20-1 to TRBJ2-1; 7 bases map to TRBD2. The germline V gene has CDR1 DFQATT and CDR2 SNEGSKA (reference sequence). The CDR3 runs to 19 residues. V shed 0 bases and J 0 bases; nucleotides not matched to a gene: 14. The CDR3 nucleotides read TGCAGTGCTAGAGATTGGTCCCCCGGACTAGGGAGCTCCTACAATGAGCAGTTCTTC. It yields the protein CSARDWSPGLGSSYNEQFF.

The chain combines TRBV12-3 or TRBV12-4 with TRBJ2-1; tentative D call: TRBD1 (5 bases). The CDR3 sequence is 15 residues long. Trimming stripped 5 bases from V and 0 bases from J, with 11 bases between. CDR3 DNA: TGTGCCAGCAGTCCTTACAGGAGCTCCTACAATGAGCAGTTCTTC. This codes for CASSPYRSSYNEQFF.

This clonotype has more than one count but fewer than ten. V is TRBV3-1 and J is TRBJ2-1, with D perhaps matching TRBD2 (5 bases). CDR1 and CDR2 (germline): LGHDT, YNNKEL (reference sequence). This CDR3 spans 15 amino acids. V lost 4 bases and J 10 bases, leaving 20 bases between the germline ends. CDR3 sequence reads: CASSPRRPLSGEQFF. The CDR3 nucleotides read TGTGCCAGCAGCCCACGGCGCCCTCTCTCGGGGGAGCAGTTCTTC.

This clonotype was picked up a small number of times. The chain carries TRBV20-1 and TRBJ1-5; a possible D gene is TRBD1 (6 bases). The V end was cut by 5 bases, the J end by 3 bases, with 20 bases between. Germline CDR1 DFQATT, CDR2 SNEGSKA (reference sequence). The CDR3 spans 16 residues. CDR3 protein: CSAQQQGRGHNQPQHF. For the CDR3, the DNA is TGCAGTGCTCAACAGCAGGGTAGGGGACACAATCAGCCCCAGCATTTT.

This clonotype has just a few counts. CDR3 bases: TGCAGTGCTCCTAACCCGAGGAGTACGTACAATGAGCAGTTCTTC. Amino acid sequence: CSAPNPRSTYNEQFF. The chain combines TRBV20-1 with TRBJ2-1; D not resolved. In germline, CDR1 is DFQATT, CDR2 SNEGSKA (reference sequence). The CDR3 has 15 amino acids. The ends were cut back, 5 bases at V and 4 bases at J, with 18 bases in the middle.

This clonotype was seen only a few times. The genes are TRBV5-1 and TRBJ2-5, with D maybe TRBD2 (5 bases). Trimming removed 6 bases at V and 11 bases at J, with 17 bases between. This CDR3 spans 12 amino acids. Germline V CDR1 and CDR2: SGHRS, YFSETQ. Here the CDR3 DNA reads TGCGCCAGCAAGACAACCGGGAATGAGCAGTACTTC. Encoded protein: CASKTTGNEQYF.

V and J are TRBV2 and TRBJ1-2; tentative D call: TRBD1 (5 bases). CDR1 is SNHLY, CDR2 FYNNEI, per germline. Trimming took off 6 bases at V and 5 bases at J, with 19 bases between the two ends. CDR3 length equals 15 residues. The CDR3 nucleotides are TGTGCCAGCAGAAAACCAGAACAGGCGGATTATGGCTACACCTTC. This translates into CASRKPEQADYGYTF.

The chain couples TRBV24-1 to TRBJ2-3; possible D gene TRBD1, 5 bases. CDR3 length equals 13 residues. The germline CDR1 and CDR2 sequences are KGHDR and SFDVKD. With 4 bases removed from V and 2 bases from J, the gap between germline ends came to 6 bases. CDR3 in amino acids: CATSEDNTDTQYF. CDR3 DNA sequence: TGTGCCACCAGTGAGGACAACACAGATACGCAGTATTTT.

This chain connects TRBV10-2 to TRBJ1-2; the D gene is possibly TRBD1 (6 bases). The CDR3 contains 15 residues. Trimming shortened V by 5 bases and J by 0 bases, and 13 bases separated the two germline ends. Germline V gene lookup returns CDR1 WSHSY and CDR2 SAAADI. The CDR3 DNA is TGCGCCAGCAGTCAACGAGGGGGATCTAACTATGGCTACACCTTC. The encoded protein is CASSQRGGSNYGYTF.

V is TRBV20-1 and J is TRBJ1-5; D not certain. Germline V gene data show CDR1 as DFQATT and CDR2 as SNEGSKA (reference sequence). V shed 5 bases and J shed 1 base, with 9 bases lying between them. The CDR3 contains 13 residues. The CDR3 bases are TGCAGTGCTCCCCCGTCGAGCAATCAGCCCCAGCATTTT. It is translated as CSAPPSSNQPQHF.

The chain couples TRBV24-1 to TRBJ2-1; D is perhaps TRBD1 (7 bases). The germline gives CDR1 KGHDR, CDR2 SFDVKD. The CDR3 is made up of 16 amino acids. Between the trimmed V and J ends, which lost 1 base and 5 bases, there was a span of 14 bases. The CDR3 DNA follows: TGTGCCACCAGTGATTTCAGGGGGGACCAGCACAATGAGCAGTTCTTC. Translation gives CATSDFRGDQHNEQFF.

The rearrangement links TRBV6-1 to TRBJ2-1; TRBD2 aligns across 10 bases. This CDR3 is 16 amino acids long. CDR1 is MNHNS, CDR2 SASEGT, per germline. J gave up 5 bases and V 6 bases, and 10 bases lay outside the gene matches. The CDR3 DNA follows: TGTGCCAGCAGCACACGAATAGCGGGAGGCCACAATGAGCAGTTCTTC. It is translated as CASSTRIAGGHNEQFF.

The rearrangement links TRBV20-1 to TRBJ1-1; 9 nucleotides match TRBD1. Germline V gives CDR1 DFQATT, CDR2 SNEGSKA (reference sequence). The CDR3 runs to 16 residues. The ends lost 2 bases at V and 3 bases at J; junction bases unmatched: 10. CDR3 DNA: TGCAGTGCTAGACCCAGGACAGGGGTATGGGACACTGAAGCTTTCTTT. It is translated as CSARPRTGVWDTEAFF.

The CDR3 protein is CASSEWNRGGPYGYTF. As DNA, the CDR3 is TGTGCCAGCAGTGAATGGAACAGGGGCGGACCCTATGGCTACACCTTC. The genes are TRBV25-1 and TRBJ1-2, with 7 bases that match TRBD1. The ends lost 1 base at V and 4 bases at J; junction bases unmatched: 9. CDR1 is MGHDK and CDR2 is SYGVNS in the germline V gene. The CDR3 is made up of 16 amino acids.

This rearrangement joins TRBV28 to TRBJ1-5, with TRBD1 matching 7 bases. The CDR3 runs 18 residues. The J segment lost 0 bases and the V segment lost 3 bases, leaving 11 bases of the junction unmatched. Germline V gene sequence: CDR1 MDHEN, CDR2 SYDVKM. CDR3 nucleotides: TGTGCCAGCAGTTTTAAATGGTACAGGGGAGATAGCAATCAGCCCCAGCATTTT. Translating it yields CASSFKWYRGDSNQPQHF.

V gene TRBV20-1 combines with J gene TRBJ2-1; D remains ambiguous. The CDR3 consists of 10 residues. Germline V gives CDR1 DFQATT, CDR2 SNEGSKA (reference sequence). Trimming shortened V by 7 bases and J by 5 bases, and 6 bases separated the two germline ends. The CDR3 sequence: CSVYHNEQFF. Here the CDR3 DNA reads TGCAGTGTTTACCACAATGAGCAGTTCTTC.

This clonotype was seen at least ten times. In DNA, the CDR3 is TGTGCCAGCAGTTACTCGAGACAGGGGGAGACCCAGTACTTC. This sequence encodes CASSYSRQGETQYF. V gene TRBV6-5 combines with J gene TRBJ2-5; 8 nucleotides line up with TRBD1. The V and J ends lost 0 bases and 5 bases, in that order; junction bases with no gene match: 2. This CDR3 has 14 amino acids. Per the germline V gene, CDR1 is MNHEY and CDR2 is SVGAGI.

The table lists this clonotype with a few counts. The chain carries TRBV20-1 and TRBJ2-3, with 9 bases that match TRBD2. The V and J ends lost 5 bases and 8 bases, in that order; junction bases with no gene match: 8. This CDR3 is 13 amino acids long. Per germline, CDR1 DFQATT and CDR2 SNEGSKA (reference sequence). CDR3: CSAPPGLAPTQYF. CDR3 DNA: TGCAGTGCTCCCCCGGGACTAGCCCCTACGCAGTATTTT.

The gene calls are TRBV2 and TRBJ2-1; D possibly corresponds to TRBD1 (6 bases). CDR1 and CDR2 from the germline V gene are SNHLY and FYNNEI. Trimming took off 7 bases at V and 12 bases at J, with 13 bases between the two ends. The CDR3 has 11 amino acids. The CDR3 loop is CASTGQRVQFF. DNA of the CDR3: TGTGCCAGCACGGGACAAAGAGTGCAGTTCTTC. Full variable domain (missing parts from reference TRBV2 and TRBJ2-1): EPEVTQTPSHQVTQMGQEVILRCVPISNHLYFYWYRQILGQKVEFLVSFYNNEISEKSEIFDDQFSVERPDGSNFTLKIRSTKLEDSAMYFCASTGQRVQFFGPGTRLTVL.

The V gene is TRBV20-1, the J gene TRBJ1-1; 9 bases line up with TRBD1. The CDR3 runs to 14 residues. Trimming took 7 bases from V and 1 from J; bases not matched to a gene: 7. The germline gives CDR1 DFQATT, CDR2 SNEGSKA (reference sequence). CDR3 in DNA: TGCAGTGGTCGATCGGGACAGGGGAACACTGAAGCTTTCTTT. Its protein product is CSGRSGQGNTEAFF.

The chain joins TRBV20-1 to TRBJ2-1, with D unclear. The DNA end favors TRBJ2-7, so the J call may be wrong. This CDR3 spans 16 amino acids. Looked up from germline, CDR1 is DFQATT and CDR2 is SNEGSKA (reference sequence). CDR3 nucleotides: TGCAGTGCTAGAGATCTGATGGAAAGCTCCTACAATGAGCAGTACTTC. The encoded protein is CSARDLMESSYNEQYF.

This clonotype was picked up many times. In DNA, the CDR3 is TGTGCCAGCAGTACGGGACTAGCGGGAGTTGGAGATACGCAGTATTTT. This gives the protein CASSTGLAGVGDTQYF. The rearrangement links TRBV6-6 to TRBJ2-3, with TRBD2 matching over 14 bases. V lost 5 bases to trimming and J lost 5 bases; unmatched junction nucleotides: 6. CDR3 length: 16 residues. Germline V gene lookup returns CDR1 MNHNY and CDR2 SVGAGI (reference sequence).

This sequence joins TRBV13 and TRBJ2-7; D not resolved. Deletions cut 5 bases from V and 2 bases from J, with 10 bases between. The CDR3 covers 13 residues. From germline, CDR1 is PRHDT and CDR2 FYEKMQ (reference sequence). CDR3 DNA: TGTGCCAGCAGCCCAGACGTCGCCTACGAGCAGTACTTC. Its protein product is CASSPDVAYEQYF. Based on the CDR3 plus reference TRBV13 and TRBJ2-7, the full variable domain is AAGVIQSPRHLIKEKRETATLKCYPIPRHDTVYWYQQGPGQDPQFLISFYEKMQSDKGSIPDRFSAQQFSDYHSELNMSSLELGDSALYFCASSPDVAYEQYFGPGTRLTVT.

The J gene is TRBJ2-1, the V gene TRBV9; tentatively, D is TRBD2 (5 bases). Looked up from germline, CDR1 is SGDLS and CDR2 is YYNGEE. The CDR3 spans 16 residues. V was shortened by 4 bases and J by 3 bases, with 17 bases between the two germline ends. The CDR3 DNA reads TGTGCCAGCAGCCCCTCTACCAGCGGCTTCTACAATGAGCAGTTCTTC. This gives the protein CASSPSTSGFYNEQFF.

About this clonotype: A read error may explain this, as a much larger clone is one base away. The chain carries TRBV6-1 and TRBJ1-1; 7 nucleotides line up with TRBD1. Germline V CDR1 and CDR2: MNHNS, SASEGT. This CDR3 region has 13 residues. Germline trimming cut 4 bases from V and 3 bases from J; bases unmatched to any gene: 2. CDR3 coding DNA: TGTGCCAGCAGTGGGGGACAGTACACTGAAGCTTTCTTT. This codes for CASSGGQYTEAFF.

CDR3 residues: CASSKRGDGETQYF. Written as DNA, the CDR3 is TGTGCCAGCAGCAAAAGGGGAGATGGTGAGACCCAGTACTTC. The chain links TRBV7-6 to TRBJ2-5; D possibly uses TRBD1 or TRBD2 (5 bases each). This CDR3 has 14 residues. Trimming stripped 5 bases from V and 5 bases from J, with 15 bases between. Germline V gene data show CDR1 as SGHVS and CDR2 as FNYEAQ.

V and J are TRBV3-1 and TRBJ2-2; 7 bases are a match to TRBD2. This CDR3 is 15 amino acids long. The V and J ends lost 5 bases and 2 bases, in that order; junction bases with no gene match: 5. Germline-derived CDR1 and CDR2 are LGHDT and YNNKEL (reference sequence). The CDR3 loop reads CASSLGLFNTGELFF. The CDR3 nucleotides read TGTGCCAGCAGCTTGGGACTATTTAACACCGGGGAGCTGTTTTTT.

The genes are TRBV24-1 and TRBJ2-3, with D perhaps TRBD1 (5 bases). Trimming left V 9 bases short and J 2 bases short, with 11 bases between. Germline V gene data show CDR1 as KGHDR and CDR2 as SFDVKD. The CDR3 totals 13 residues. The CDR3 region has the DNA TGTGCCACCGGGTCAGGGCTCACAGATACGCAGTATTTT. Translation: CATGSGLTDTQYF.

This clonotype was picked up a small number of times. The chain uses TRBV20-1 and TRBJ2-7; 7 bases agree with TRBD2. This CDR3 has 16 residues. Unmatched junction bases numbered 15, after V lost 3 bases and J lost 4 bases. The germline V gene has CDR1 DFQATT and CDR2 SNEGSKA (reference sequence). CDR3 DNA: TGCAGTGCTAGTGTTCCATGGAGCGGGGATAGATACGAGCAGTACTTC. Protein product: CSASVPWSGDRYEQYF.

The rearrangement uses TRBV25-1 and TRBJ2-3, with D possibly TRBD2 on 5 matching bases. The germline CDR1 and CDR2 sequences are MGHDK and SYGVNS. The germline V and J ends were trimmed by 4 bases and 0 bases, with 23 bases remaining between them. The length of the CDR3 is 19 residues. CDR3: CASSGLSGNAFTSTDTQYF. CDR3 in DNA: TGTGCCAGCAGTGGACTCAGCGGTAACGCCTTCACTAGCACAGATACGCAGTATTTT.

This sequence joins TRBV15 and TRBJ2-2; D not resolved. The CDR3 covers 13 residues. V was pared by 0 bases and J by 6 bases, with 5 bases between. CDR1 is LNHNV, CDR2 YYDKDF, per germline (reference sequence). CDR3 residues: CATSREGPGELFF. In DNA, the CDR3 is TGTGCCACCAGCAGAGAAGGTCCCGGGGAGCTGTTTTTT.